The 3 T cell receptor beta chains presented below share a single source sample, sequenced in a study of PD-1 blockade in classical Hodgkin lymphoma. This table comes from immunoSEQ multiplex PCR, and its TCRdb copy is limited to in-frame clones, with some not included. The data contain 25,000 to 30,000 clones, 83% of them singletons. In every patient, relapse followed autologous stem cell transplantation, while exposure to brentuximab vedotin differed. This specimen was peripheral blood mononuclear cells (PBMCs), taken before the second cycle of nivolumab. These receptors all come from a human donor with classical Hodgkin lymphoma.

The chain couples TRBV6-1 to TRBJ2-1, with 10 bases fitting TRBD1. Per germline, CDR1 MNHNS and CDR2 SASEGT. The trim removed 11 bases at V and 3 bases at J, leaving 10 bases unmatched. The CDR3 is 15 residues long. The CDR3 nucleotides read TGTGCCCTCAGGGCCGGGACAGGGGACTACAATGAGCAGTTCTTC. This sequence encodes CALRAGTGDYNEQFF.

This clone was seen a few times. This chain connects TRBV6-1 to TRBJ1-2; D remains unclear. Germline V gene lookup returns CDR1 MNHNS and CDR2 SASEGT. The CDR3 loop spans 11 amino acids. Trimming stripped 4 bases from V and 5 bases from J, with 5 bases between. The CDR3 is CASSVSYGYTF. As DNA, the CDR3 is TGTGCCAGCAGTGTCAGTTATGGCTACACCTTC.

The chain links TRBV6-6 to TRBJ1-4; D not certain. This CDR3 is built from 15 residues. In germline, CDR1 is MNHNY, CDR2 SVGAGI (reference sequence). The V gene lost 6 bases and the J gene lost 6 bases, with 17 bases spanning the gap. CDR3 residues: CASSLRPRRHEKLFF. The CDR3 nucleotides read TGTGCCAGCAGCCTTAGGCCCCGCAGGCATGAAAAACTGTTTTTT.